Listed here are 2 T cell receptor beta chains from one sample, sequenced in a study of cytomegalovirus exposure and HLA in healthy donors. The protocol was immunoSEQ multiplex PCR, while the TCRdb copy is restricted to in-frame clones and leaves out a portion. This sample has about 200,000 clones, with approximately 86% found just once. Sequencing was performed on PBMCs. Receptor source: a woman aged 18-29 years in good health and CMV-seronegative.

This chain links TRBV28 with TRBJ2-1; 10 positions match TRBD1. This CDR3 spans 14 amino acids. Germline V gives CDR1 MDHEN, CDR2 SYDVKM. V gave up 2 bases and J gave up 10 bases; unmatched junction bases: 5. CDR3 DNA: TGTGCCAGCAGTTTAGGGCCGGGACAGGGGGAGCAGTTCTTC. Its translation is CASSLGPGQGEQFF.

This chain joins TRBV5-6 and TRBJ1-3, with D perhaps matching TRBD1 (5 bases). The CDR3 has 15 residues. Per germline, CDR1 SGHDT and CDR2 YYEEEE. V dropped 4 bases and J dropped 0 bases, with 11 bases sitting between them. CDR3 region: CASSLDGHSGNTIYF. CDR3 DNA: TGTGCCAGCAGCCTGGACGGACACTCTGGAAACACCATATATTTT.